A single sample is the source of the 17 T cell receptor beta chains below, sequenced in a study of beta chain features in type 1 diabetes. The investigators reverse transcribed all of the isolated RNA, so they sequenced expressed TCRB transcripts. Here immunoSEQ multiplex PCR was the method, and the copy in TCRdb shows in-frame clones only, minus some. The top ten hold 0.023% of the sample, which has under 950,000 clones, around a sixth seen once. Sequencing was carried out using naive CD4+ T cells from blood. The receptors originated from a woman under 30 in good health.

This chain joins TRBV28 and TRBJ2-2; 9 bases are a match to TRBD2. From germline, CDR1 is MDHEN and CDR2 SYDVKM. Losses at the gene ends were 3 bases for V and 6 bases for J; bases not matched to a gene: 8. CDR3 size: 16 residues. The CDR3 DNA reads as TGTGCCAGCAGTTTTAGGGCTAGCGGGAAGGCCGGGGAGCTGTTTTTT. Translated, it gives CASSFRASGKAGELFF.

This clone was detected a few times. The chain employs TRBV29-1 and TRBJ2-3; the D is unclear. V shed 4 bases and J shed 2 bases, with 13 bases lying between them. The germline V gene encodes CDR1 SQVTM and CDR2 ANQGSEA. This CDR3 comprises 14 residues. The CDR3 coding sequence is TGCAGCGTTGTCCTTCAGATCCCCACAGATACGCAGTATTTT. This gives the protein CSVVLQIPTDTQYF.

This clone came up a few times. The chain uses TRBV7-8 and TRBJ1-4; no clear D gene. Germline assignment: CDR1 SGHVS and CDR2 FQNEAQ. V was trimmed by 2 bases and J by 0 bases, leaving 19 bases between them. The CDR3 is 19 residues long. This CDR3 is CASSLILVAGAATNEKLFF. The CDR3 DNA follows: TGTGCCAGCAGCTTAATTCTCGTGGCAGGAGCTGCAACTAATGAAAAACTGTTTTTT.

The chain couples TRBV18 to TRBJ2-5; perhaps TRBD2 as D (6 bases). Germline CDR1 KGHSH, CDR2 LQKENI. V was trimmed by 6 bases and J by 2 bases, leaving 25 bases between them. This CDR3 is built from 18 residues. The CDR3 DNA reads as TGTGCCAGCTCTTCTACCCCTTCTAGCGTCACACGGCAAGAGACCCAGTACTTC. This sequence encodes CASSSTPSSVTRQETQYF.

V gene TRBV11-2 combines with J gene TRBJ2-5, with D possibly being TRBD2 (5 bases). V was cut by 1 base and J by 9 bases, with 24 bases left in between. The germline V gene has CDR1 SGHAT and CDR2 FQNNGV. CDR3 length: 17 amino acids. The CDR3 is CASSLGRGQTRYSAQYF. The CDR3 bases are TGTGCCAGCAGCTTAGGCCGAGGGCAGACCCGATATTCGGCCCAGTACTTC.

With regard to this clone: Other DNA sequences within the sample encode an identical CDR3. CDR3 in DNA: TGCAGTGCGGGCCAGCCCCAGCATTTT. Residues: CSAGQPQHF. V usage is TRBV20-1 and J usage is TRBJ1-5; D unclear. The CDR3 loop spans 9 amino acids. Germline V gene lookup returns CDR1 DFQATT and CDR2 SNEGSKA (reference sequence). V lost 6 bases to trimming and J lost 7 bases, with 4 bases between them.

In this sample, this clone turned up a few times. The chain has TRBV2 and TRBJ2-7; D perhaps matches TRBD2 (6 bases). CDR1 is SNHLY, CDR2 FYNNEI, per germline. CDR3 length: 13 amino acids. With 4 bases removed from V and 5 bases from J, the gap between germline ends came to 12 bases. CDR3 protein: CASSVVEGNEQYF. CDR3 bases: TGTGCCAGCAGTGTCGTGGAGGGCAACGAGCAGTACTTC.

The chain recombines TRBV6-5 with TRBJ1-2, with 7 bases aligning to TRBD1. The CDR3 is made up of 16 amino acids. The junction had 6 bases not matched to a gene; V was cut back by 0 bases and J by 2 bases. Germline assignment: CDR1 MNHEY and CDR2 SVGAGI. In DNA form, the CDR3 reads TGTGCCAGCAGTTACTCAATCACAGGGGCCAACTATGGCTACACCTTC. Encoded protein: CASSYSITGANYGYTF.

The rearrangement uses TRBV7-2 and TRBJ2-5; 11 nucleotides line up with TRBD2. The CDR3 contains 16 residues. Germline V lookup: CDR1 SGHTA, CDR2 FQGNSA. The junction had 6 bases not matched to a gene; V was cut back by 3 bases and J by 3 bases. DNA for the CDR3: TGTGCCAGCAGCTTTAGACTAGCGGGGTCAGAAGAGACCCAGTACTTC. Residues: CASSFRLAGSEETQYF.

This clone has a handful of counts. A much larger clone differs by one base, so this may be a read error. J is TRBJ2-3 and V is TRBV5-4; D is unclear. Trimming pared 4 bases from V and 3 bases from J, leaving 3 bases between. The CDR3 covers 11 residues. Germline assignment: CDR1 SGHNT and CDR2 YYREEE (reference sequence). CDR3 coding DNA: TGTGCCAGCAGCATAACAGATACGCAGTATTTT. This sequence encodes CASSITDTQYF.

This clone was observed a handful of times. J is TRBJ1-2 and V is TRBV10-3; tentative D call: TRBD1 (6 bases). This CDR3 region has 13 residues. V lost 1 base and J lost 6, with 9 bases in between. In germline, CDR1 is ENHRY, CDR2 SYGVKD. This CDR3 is CAISEWTVDGYTF. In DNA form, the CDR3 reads TGTGCCATCAGTGAGTGGACAGTAGATGGCTACACCTTC.

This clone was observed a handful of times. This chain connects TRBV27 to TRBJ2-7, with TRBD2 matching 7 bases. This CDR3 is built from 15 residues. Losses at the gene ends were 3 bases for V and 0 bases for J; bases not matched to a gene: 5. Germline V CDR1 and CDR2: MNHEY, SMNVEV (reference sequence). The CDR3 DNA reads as TGTGCCAGCAGTTTTTTGGCGGGAGCCTCCTACGAGCAGTACTTC. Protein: CASSFLAGASYEQYF.

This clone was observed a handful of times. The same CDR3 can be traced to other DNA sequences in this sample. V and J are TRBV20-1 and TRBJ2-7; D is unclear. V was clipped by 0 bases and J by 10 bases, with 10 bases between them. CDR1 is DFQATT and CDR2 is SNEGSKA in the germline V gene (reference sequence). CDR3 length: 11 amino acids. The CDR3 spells CSARDLQAQYF. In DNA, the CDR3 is TGCAGTGCTAGAGATCTACAAGCACAGTACTTC.

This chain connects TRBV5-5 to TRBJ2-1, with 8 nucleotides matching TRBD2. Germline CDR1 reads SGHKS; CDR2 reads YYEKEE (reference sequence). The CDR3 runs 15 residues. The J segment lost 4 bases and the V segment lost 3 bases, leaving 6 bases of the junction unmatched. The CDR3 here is CASSYAGGSYNEQFF. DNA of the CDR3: TGTGCCAGCAGCTATGCGGGAGGATCGTACAATGAGCAGTTCTTC.

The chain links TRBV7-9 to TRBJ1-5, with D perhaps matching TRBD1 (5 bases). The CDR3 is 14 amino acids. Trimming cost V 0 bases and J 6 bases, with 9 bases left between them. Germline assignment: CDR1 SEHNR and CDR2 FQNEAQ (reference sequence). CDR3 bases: TGTGCCAGCAGCTTAGCGGGCGGGACTCAGCCCCAGCATTTT. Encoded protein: CASSLAGGTQPQHF. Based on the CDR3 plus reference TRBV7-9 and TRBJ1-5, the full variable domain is DTGVSQNPRHKITKRGQNVTFRCDPISEHNRLYWYRQTLGQGPEFLTYFQNEAQLEKSRLLSDRFSAERPKGSFSTLEIQRTEQGDSAMYLCASSLAGGTQPQHFGDGTRLSIL.

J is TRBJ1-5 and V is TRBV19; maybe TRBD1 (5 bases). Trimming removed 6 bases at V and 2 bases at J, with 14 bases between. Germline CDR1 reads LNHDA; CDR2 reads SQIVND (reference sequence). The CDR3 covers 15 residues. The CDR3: CASSLGPLRNQPQHF. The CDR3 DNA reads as TGTGCCAGTAGCCTGGGGCCTTTGCGCAATCAGCCCCAGCATTTT.

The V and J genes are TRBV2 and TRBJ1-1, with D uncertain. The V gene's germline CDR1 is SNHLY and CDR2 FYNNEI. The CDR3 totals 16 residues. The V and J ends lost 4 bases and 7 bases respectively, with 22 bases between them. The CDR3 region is CASSVRAGLSIVEAFF. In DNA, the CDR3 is TGTGCCAGCAGTGTTAGGGCAGGTCTGAGTATTGTTGAAGCTTTCTTT.